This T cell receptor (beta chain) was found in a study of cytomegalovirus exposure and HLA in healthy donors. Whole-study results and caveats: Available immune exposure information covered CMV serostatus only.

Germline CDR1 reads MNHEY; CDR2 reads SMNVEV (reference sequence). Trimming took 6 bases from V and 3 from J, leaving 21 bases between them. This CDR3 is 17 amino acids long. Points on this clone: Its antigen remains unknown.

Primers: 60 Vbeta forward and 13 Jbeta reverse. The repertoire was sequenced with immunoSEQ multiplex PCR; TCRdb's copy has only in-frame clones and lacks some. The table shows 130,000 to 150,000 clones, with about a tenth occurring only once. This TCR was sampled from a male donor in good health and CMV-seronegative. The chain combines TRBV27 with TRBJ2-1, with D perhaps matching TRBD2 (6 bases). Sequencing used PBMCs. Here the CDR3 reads CASSPRLRDSNYNEQFF. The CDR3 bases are TGTGCCAGCAGCCCGCGCCTCCGGGACTCTAACTACAATGAGCAGTTCTTC.